The present entry profiles one T cell receptor (beta chain) with its context. Its antigen is still unknown. The data stem from a study of identical twins. TCRdb used MiXCR to reprocess the 5' RACE reads, holding one entry per CDR3 protein. The sample records around 1.7 million distinct CDR3 sequences, about 31% being singletons. This CDR3 spans 14 amino acids. The ends were cut back, 6 bases at V and 2 bases at J, with 12 bases in the middle. CDR1 is SNHLY and CDR2 is FYNNEI in the germline V gene. The study, taken as a whole, reports: Partly confounded zero-insertion analyses could result from invariant MAIT and iNKT cells.

The TCR was taken from a newborn girl in good health. Sequencing input: cord blood. The chain links TRBV2 to TRBJ2-3; D might be TRBD1 (6 bases). CDR3 sequence: CASRLRQVTDTQYF. The CDR3 coding sequence is TGTGCCAGCAGACTCCGACAGGTCACAGATACGCAGTATTTT.